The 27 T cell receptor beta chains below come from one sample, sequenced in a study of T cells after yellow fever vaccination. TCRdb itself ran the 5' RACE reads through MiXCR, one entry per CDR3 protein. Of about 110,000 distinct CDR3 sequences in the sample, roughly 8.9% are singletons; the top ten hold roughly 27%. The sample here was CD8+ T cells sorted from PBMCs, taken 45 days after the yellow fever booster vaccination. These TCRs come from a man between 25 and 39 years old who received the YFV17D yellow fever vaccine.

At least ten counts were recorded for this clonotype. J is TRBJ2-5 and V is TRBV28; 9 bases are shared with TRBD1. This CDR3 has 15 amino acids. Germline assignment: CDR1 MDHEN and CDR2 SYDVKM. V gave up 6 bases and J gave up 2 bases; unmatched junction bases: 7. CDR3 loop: CASRRGQGYQETQYF. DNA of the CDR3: TGTGCCAGCAGGCGGGGACAGGGCTATCAAGAGACCCAGTACTTC.

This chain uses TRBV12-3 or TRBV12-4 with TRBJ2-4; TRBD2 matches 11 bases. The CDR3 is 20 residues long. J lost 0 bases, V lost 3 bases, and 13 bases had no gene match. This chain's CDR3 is CASSFGGGLAVPLAKNIQYF. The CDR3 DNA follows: TGTGCCAGCAGTTTCGGGGGGGGACTAGCGGTACCTCTAGCCAAAAACATTCAGTACTTC.

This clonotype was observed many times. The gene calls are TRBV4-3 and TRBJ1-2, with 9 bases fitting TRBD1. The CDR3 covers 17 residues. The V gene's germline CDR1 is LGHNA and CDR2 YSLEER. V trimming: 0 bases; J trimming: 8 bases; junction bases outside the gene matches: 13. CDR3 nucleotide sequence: TGCGCCAGCAGCCAAGAGGAGGACAGGGGCTACGTGGGAGGCTACACCTTC. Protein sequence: CASSQEEDRGYVGGYTF.

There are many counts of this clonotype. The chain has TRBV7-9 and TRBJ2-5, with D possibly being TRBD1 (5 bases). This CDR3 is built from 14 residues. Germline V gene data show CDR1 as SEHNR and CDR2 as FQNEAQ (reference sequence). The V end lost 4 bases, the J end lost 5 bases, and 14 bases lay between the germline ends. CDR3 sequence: CASSSQGAWETQYF. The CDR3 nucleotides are TGTGCCAGCAGCTCGCAGGGTGCTTGGGAGACCCAGTACTTC.

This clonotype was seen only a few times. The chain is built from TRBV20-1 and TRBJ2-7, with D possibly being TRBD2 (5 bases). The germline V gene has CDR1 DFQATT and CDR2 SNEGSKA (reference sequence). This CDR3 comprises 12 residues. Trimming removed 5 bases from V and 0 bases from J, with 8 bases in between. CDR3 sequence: CSASGYSYEQYF. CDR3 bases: TGCAGTGCTTCGGGGTACTCCTACGAGCAGTACTTC.

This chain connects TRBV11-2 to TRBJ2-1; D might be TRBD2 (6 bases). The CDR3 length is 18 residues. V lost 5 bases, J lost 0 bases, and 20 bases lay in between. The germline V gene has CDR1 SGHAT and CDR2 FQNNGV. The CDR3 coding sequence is TGTGCCAGCAGCCCGGGAGCACTAGGGCCAAGCTCCTACAATGAGCAGTTCTTC. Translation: CASSPGALGPSSYNEQFF.

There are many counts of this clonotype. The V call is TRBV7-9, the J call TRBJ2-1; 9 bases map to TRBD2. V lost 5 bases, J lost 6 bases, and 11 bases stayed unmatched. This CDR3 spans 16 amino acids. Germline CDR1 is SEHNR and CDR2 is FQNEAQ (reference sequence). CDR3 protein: CASSHFAGTSPNEQFF. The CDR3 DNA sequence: TGTGCCAGCAGCCACTTCGCTGGGACTAGCCCCAATGAGCAGTTCTTC.

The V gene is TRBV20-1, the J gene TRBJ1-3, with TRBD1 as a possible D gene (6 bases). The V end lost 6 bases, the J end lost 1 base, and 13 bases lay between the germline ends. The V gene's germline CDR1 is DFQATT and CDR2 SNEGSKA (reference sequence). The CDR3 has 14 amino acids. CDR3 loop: CSAKTGSSGNTIYF. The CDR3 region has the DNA TGCAGTGCCAAGACAGGCTCATCTGGAAACACCATATATTTT.

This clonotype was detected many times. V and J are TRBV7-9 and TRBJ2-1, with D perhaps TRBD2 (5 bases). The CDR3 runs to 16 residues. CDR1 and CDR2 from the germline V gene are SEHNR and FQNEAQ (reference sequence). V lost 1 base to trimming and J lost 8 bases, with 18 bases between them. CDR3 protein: CASSLDHRVEGDEQFF. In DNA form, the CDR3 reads TGTGCCAGCAGCTTAGATCATAGGGTAGAGGGCGATGAGCAGTTCTTC.

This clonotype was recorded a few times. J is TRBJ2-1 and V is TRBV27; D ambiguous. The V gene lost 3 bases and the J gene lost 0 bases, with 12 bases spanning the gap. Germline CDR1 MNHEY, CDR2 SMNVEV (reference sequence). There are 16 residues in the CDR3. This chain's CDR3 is CASSFVATSSYNEQFF. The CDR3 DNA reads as TGTGCCAGCAGTTTCGTTGCGACCAGCTCCTACAATGAGCAGTTCTTC.

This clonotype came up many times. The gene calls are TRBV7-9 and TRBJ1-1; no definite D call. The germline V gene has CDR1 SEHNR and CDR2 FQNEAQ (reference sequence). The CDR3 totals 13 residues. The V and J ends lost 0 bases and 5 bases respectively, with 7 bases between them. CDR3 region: CASSLAMGTEAFF. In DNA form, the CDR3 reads TGTGCCAGCAGCTTAGCAATGGGGACTGAAGCTTTCTTT.

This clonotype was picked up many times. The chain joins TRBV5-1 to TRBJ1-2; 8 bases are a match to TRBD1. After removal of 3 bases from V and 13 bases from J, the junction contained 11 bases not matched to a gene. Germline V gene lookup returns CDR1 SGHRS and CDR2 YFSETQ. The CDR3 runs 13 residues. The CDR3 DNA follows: TGCGCCAGCAGCTCCGGGACAGGAATTCCATCCACCTTC. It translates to CASSSGTGIPSTF.

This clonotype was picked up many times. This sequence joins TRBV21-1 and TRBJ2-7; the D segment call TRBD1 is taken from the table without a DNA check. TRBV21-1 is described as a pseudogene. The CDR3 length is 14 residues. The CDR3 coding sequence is TGTGCCAGCAAACGGACAGGGCCCCACTACGAGCAGTACTTC. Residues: CASKRTGPHYEQYF.

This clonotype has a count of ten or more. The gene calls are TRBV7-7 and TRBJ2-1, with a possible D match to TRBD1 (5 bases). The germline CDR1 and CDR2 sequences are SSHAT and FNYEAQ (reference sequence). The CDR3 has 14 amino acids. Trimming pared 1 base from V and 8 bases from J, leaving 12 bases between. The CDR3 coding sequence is TGTGCCAGCAGCTTAGGGCTAGGGGCATATGAGCAGTTCTTC. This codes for CASSLGLGAYEQFF.

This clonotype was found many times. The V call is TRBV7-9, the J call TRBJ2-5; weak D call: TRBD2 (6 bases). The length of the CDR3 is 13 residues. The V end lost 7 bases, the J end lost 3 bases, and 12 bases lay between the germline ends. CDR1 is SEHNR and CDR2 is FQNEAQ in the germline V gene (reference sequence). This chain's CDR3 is CASICSGKETQYF. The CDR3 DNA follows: TGTGCCAGCATCTGTAGCGGTAAAGAGACCCAGTACTTC.

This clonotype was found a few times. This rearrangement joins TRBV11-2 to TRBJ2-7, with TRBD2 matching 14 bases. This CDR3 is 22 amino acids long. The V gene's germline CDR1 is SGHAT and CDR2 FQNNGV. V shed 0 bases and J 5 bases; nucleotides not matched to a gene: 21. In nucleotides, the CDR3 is TGTGCCAGCAGCTTAGAAGGGGCCCTAAGTTGGGGACTAGCGGGAGTTTGGCACGAGCAGTACTTC. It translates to CASSLEGALSWGLAGVWHEQYF.

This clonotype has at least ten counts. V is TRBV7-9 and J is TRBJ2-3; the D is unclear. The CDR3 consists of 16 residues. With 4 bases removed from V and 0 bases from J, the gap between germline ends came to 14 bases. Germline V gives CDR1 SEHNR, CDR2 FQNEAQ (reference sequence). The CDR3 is CASSSSAGLSTDTQYF. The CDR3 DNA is TGTGCCAGCAGCTCTAGTGCCGGCCTTAGCACAGATACGCAGTATTTT.

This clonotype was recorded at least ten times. The DNA of the CDR3 is TGTGCCAGCCGTCCTAGCGGCCAAGAGACCCAGTACTTC. Residues: CASRPSGQETQYF. V and J are TRBV12-3 or TRBV12-4 and TRBJ2-5; 7 nucleotides line up with TRBD2. CDR3 length equals 13 residues. Losses at the gene ends were 8 bases for V and 1 base for J; bases not matched to a gene: 4.

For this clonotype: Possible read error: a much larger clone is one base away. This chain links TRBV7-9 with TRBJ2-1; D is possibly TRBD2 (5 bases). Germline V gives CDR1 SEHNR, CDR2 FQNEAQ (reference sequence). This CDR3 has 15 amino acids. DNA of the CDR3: TGTGCCAGCACCTGGGCGGGCACTTCAATCAATGAGCAGTTATTC. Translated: CASTWAGTSINEQLF.

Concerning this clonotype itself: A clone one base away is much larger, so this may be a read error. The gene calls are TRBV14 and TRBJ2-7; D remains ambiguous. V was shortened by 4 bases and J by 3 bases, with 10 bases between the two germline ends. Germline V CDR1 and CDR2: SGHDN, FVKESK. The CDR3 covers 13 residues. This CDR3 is CASSPWSGYEQYF. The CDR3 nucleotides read TGTGCCAGCAGCCCGTGGTCAGGCTACGAGCAGTACTTC.

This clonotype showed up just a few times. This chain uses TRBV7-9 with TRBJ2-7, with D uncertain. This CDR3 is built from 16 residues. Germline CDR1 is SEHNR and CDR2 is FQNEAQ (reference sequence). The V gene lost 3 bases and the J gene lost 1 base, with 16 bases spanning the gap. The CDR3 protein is CASSFSATLESYEQYF. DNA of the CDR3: TGTGCCAGCAGCTTTTCGGCCACTTTAGAGTCCTACGAGCAGTACTTC.

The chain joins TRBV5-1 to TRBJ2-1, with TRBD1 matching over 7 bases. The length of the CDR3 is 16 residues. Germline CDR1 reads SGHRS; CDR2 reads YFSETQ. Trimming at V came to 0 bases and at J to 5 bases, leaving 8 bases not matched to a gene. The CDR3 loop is CASSLVPGQINNEQFF. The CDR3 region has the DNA TGCGCCAGCAGCTTGGTGCCGGGACAGATCAACAATGAGCAGTTCTTC. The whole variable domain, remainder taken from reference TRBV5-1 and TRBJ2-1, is KAGVTQTPRYLIKTRGQQVTLSCSPISGHRSVSWYQQTPGQGLQFLFEYFSETQRNKGNFPGRFSGRQFSNSRSEMNVSTLELGDSALYLCASSLVPGQINNEQFFGPGTRLTVL.

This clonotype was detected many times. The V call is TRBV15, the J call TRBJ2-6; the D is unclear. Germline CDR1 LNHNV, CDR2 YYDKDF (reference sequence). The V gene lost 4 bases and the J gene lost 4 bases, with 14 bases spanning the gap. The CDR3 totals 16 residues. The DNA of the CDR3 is TGTGCCACCAGCACCGATACCTCTGGGGGGGCCAACGTCCTGACTTTC. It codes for CATSTDTSGGANVLTF.

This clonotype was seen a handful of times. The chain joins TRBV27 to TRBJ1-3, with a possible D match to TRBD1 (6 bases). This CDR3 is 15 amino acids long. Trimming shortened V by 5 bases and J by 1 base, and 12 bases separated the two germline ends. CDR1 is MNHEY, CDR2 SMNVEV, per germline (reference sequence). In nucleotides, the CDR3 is TGTGCCAGCAGTCTTTCAGGGGTGTCTGGAAACACCATATATTTT. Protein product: CASSLSGVSGNTIYF.

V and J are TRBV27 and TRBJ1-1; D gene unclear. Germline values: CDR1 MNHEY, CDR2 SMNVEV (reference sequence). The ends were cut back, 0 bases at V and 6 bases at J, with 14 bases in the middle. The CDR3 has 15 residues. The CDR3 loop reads CASSLSTSDTPEAFF. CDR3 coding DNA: TGTGCCAGCAGTTTATCGACCTCAGACACGCCTGAAGCTTTCTTT.

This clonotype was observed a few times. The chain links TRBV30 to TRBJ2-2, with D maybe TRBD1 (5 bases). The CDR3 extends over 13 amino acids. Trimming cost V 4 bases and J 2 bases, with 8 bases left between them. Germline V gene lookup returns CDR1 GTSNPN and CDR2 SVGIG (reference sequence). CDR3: CAWIQDNTGELFF. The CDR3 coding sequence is TGTGCCTGGATACAGGACAACACCGGGGAGCTGTTTTTT.

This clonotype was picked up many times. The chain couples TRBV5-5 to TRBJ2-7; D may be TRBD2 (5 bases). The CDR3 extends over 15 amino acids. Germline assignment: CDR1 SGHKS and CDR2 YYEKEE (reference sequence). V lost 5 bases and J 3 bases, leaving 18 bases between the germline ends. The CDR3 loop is CASRVFSGPIYEQYF. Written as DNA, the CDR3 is TGTGCCAGCAGGGTATTCAGCGGACCAATCTACGAGCAGTACTTC.